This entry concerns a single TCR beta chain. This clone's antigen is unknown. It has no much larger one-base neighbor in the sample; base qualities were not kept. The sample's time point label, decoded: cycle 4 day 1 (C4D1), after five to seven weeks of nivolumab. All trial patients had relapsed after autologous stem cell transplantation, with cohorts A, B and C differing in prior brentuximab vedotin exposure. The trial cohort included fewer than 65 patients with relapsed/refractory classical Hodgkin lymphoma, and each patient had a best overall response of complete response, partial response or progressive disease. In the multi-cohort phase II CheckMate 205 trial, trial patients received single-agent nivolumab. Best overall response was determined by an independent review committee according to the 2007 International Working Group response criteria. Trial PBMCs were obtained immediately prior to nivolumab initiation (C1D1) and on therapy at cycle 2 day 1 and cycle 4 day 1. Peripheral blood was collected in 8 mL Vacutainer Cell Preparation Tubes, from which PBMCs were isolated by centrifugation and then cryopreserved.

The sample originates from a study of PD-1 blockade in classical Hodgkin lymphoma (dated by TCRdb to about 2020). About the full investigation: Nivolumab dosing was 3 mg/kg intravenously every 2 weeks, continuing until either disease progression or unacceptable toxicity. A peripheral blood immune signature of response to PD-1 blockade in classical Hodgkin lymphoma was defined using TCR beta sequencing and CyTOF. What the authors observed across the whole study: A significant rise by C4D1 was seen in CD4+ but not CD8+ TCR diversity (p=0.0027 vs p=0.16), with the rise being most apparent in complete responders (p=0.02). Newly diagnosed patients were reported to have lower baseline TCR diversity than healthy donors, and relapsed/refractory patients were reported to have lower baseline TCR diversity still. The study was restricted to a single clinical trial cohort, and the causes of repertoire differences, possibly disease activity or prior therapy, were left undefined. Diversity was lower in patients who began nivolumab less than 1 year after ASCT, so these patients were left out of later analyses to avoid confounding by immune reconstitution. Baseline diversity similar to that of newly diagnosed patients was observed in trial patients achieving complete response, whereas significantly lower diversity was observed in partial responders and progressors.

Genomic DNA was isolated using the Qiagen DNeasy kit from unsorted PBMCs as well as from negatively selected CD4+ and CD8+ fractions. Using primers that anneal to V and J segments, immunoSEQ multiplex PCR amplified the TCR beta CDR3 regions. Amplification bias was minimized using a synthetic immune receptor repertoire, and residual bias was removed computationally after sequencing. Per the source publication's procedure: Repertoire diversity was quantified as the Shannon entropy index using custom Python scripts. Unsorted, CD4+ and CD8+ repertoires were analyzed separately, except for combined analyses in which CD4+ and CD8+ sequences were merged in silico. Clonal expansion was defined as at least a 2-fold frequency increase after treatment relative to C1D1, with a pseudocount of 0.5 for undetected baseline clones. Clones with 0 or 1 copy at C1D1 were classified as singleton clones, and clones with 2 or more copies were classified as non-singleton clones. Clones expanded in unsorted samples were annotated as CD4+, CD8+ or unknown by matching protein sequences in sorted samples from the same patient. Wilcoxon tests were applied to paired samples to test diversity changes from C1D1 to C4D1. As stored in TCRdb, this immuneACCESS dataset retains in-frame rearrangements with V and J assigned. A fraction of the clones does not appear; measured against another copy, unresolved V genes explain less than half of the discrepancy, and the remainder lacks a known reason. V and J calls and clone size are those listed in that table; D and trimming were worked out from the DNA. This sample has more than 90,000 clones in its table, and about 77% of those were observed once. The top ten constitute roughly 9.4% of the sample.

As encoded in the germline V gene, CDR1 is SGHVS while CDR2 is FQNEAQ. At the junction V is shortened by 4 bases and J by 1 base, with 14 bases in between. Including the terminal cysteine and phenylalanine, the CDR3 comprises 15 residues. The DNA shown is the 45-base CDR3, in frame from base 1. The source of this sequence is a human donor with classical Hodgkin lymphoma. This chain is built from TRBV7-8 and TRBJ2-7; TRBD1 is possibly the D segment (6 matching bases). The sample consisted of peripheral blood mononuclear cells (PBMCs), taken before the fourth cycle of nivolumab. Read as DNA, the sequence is TGTGCCAGCAGCTCCCGGACAGCAGCTTCCTACGAGCAGTACTTC. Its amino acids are CASSSRTAASYEQYF.